This note documents a single T cell receptor beta chain sequence. CDR1 MGHRA and CDR2 YSYEKL come from the germline V gene. CDR3 length: 16 amino acids. Trimming stripped 1 base from V and 3 bases from J, with 13 bases between. The source of the sample is a study of blood T cell repertoires in COVID-19. In the study overall: The origin of the acute and convalescent COVID-19 samples was the United States, Italy and Spain. PBMCs, B-cell-depleted T cells, or T cells provided the cDNA or gDNA that made up the material.

Source study methods: Amplified reference gene primers provided the basis for estimating nucleated cell counts. The method was immunoSEQ multiplex PCR; TCRdb's version includes in-frame clones alone and lacks a portion of them. That table supplies the V and J calls and clone size; D and trimming were determined from the DNA. Of 230,000 or so clones listed, 87% are singletons. This TCR was recovered from a man aged 35 to 55 with active or convalescent COVID-19. The sample comprised peripheral blood. The V gene is TRBV4-1, the J gene TRBJ1-5, with D tentatively TRBD1 (6 bases). CDR3: CASSQVGGQLNQPQHF. CDR3 bases: TGCGCCAGCAGCCAAGTAGGAGGACAGCTCAATCAGCCCCAGCATTTT.